This paragraph reports one TCR beta chain. Germline V gene sequence: CDR1 LGHDT, CDR2 YNNKEL (reference sequence). The CDR3 length is 14 residues. V was pared by 0 bases and J by 7 bases, with 12 bases between. This specimen comes from a study of blood T cell repertoires in COVID-19. Study details: The samples span acute and convalescent COVID-19 from the United States, Italy and Spain. PBMCs, B-cell-depleted T cells, or T cells were the source of the cDNA or gDNA that made up the material.

Here immunoSEQ multiplex PCR was the method, and the copy in TCRdb shows in-frame clones only, minus some. The repertoire holds under 200,000 clones, with around 83% as singletons. The source is a woman in her seventies who had recovered from COVID-19. J is TRBJ1-2 and V is TRBV3-1 (or the pseudogene TRBV3-2); D gene uncertain. The sample was peripheral blood. The CDR3 spells CASSQELTEGGYTF. The CDR3 region has the DNA TGTGCCAGCAGCCAAGAGCTAACAGAGGGTGGCTACACCTTC.